This T cell receptor (beta chain) was sequenced during a study of blood T cell repertoires in COVID-19 (dated by TCRdb to 2018 to 2021). In the study overall: The collaborator samples originated in the United States, Italy and Spain and spanned the acute and convalescent phases of COVID-19. The prospective study material was composed of cDNA or gDNA derived from T cells, B-cell-depleted T cells, or PBMCs. Deeply sampled blood TCRbeta repertoires from subjects exposed to, actively infected with, or recovered from COVID-19 were included in the dataset. The repertoires were made available in a free public database intended to serve as a resource for research on the immune response to SARS-CoV-2. Samples were obtained from the ongoing ImmuneRACE study (first 160 participants) and from approximately 1,200 subjects provided by 6 global collaborators. Nearly every sample came with metadata listing a de-identified subject ID, COVID-19 status, age in years and sex. Where available, HLA class I and class II types were obtained from metadata supplied by the sample provider rather than from assay-based typing.

This clone came up a few times. Its antigen remains unidentified. No clone much larger than this one lies a single base away; base qualities are absent. The immunoSEQ Assay, a bias-controlled multiplex PCR, was used to amplify TCRbeta CDR3 regions from genomic DNA. The original methods were these. Nucleated cell counts per sample were estimated from amplification of reference gene primers within the assay. Sequence reads were collapsed and filtered to measure the absolute abundance of every unique TCRbeta CDR3 rearrangement. For each sample, productive Simpson clonality was calculated as the square root of Simpson's diversity index over productive rearrangements. Imported from immuneACCESS, the table was reduced by TCRdb to in-frame sequences with V and J called. These copies leave out some clones; in studies compared against another copy, an unresolved V gene accounts for under half, and the cause of the remainder is not known. V and J calls and clone size are copied from that table; D and trimming were computed from the DNA. The sample has some 250,000 clones on record, around 84% of them singletons. The ten largest clonotypes hold over 5% of the sample.

At one collaborating source in Seattle, patients were enrolled during active infection and were followed longitudinally through the course of disease. Whole blood was collected in K2EDTA tubes by collaborating institutions according to the institutions' own protocols. For TCRbeta analysis, collaborator samples were shipped as frozen whole blood, as isolated PBMCs, or as DNA extracted from either sample type. V is shortened by 5 bases, J by 1 base, and the region joining them spans 12 bases. The CDR3 sequence holds 15 residues, the cysteine and phenylalanine included. Just the 45-base CDR3 DNA is kept, in frame starting at base 1. The germline V gene sets CDR1 to WSHSY and CDR2 to SAAADI. Summary of the overall study and its limitations: How much clinical and demographic metadata was included differed by source and by participant, and the metadata was provided uncurated.

The rearrangement joined TRBV10-2 to TRBJ1-5; confidence is insufficient to name the D gene. This receptor was taken from a woman aged 55-70 years with COVID-19, enrolled during active disease. Sequenced: peripheral blood. The sequenced DNA is TGCGCCAGCAGTCCTTCCGCTGGCAGCAATCAGCCCCAGCATTTT. This encodes CASSPSAGSNQPQHF.